This T cell receptor (beta chain) originates from a study of T cell repertoires in cytomegalovirus infection. Study background: Public signatures in TCR beta pointed to CMV infection and matching HLA type. Points from the study as a whole: The study found HLA-C-restricted CMV-specific TCR beta clonotypes dominating the ex vivo response. Carriers of CMV and the relevant HLA type were discriminated by public TCR beta frequency.

Comment on this clonotype: Its cognate antigen is unknown.

Germline V CDR1 and CDR2: GTSNPN, SVGIG (reference sequence). The CDR3 consists of 15 residues. With 6 bases clipped from V and 4 bases from J, the junction kept 9 bases outside the gene matches. TCRdb reprocessed the reads via MiXCR and lists one record per CDR3 protein. This table has 400,000 or so distinct CDR3 sequences, over 15% appearing once. The rearrangement uses TRBV30 and TRBJ2-6; 7 nucleotides match TRBD1. This TCR was recovered from a human donor in good health (CMV status not recorded). Some clones in this sample may be carry-over from other donors' samples. Material for sequencing was PBMCs. The CDR3 DNA sequence: TGTGCCTGTAGAGATACAGGGGCCGGGGCCAACGTCCTGACTTTC. Translation: CACRDTGAGANVLTF.